This T cell receptor beta chain was recorded in a study of response to subunit inactivated influenza vaccine. General study findings and limits: Only a handful of new T cells, the authors suggested, are recruited with each seasonal influenza vaccination.

This clonotype turned up a few times. The target antigen is unknown. TCRdb re-called the RT-PCR reads through MiXCR, storing one row per CDR3 protein. The sample holds 450,000 to 700,000 distinct CDR3 sequences; approximately 14% are singletons and the top ten take 11%. This CDR3 is built from 17 residues. Trimming at V came to 0 bases and at J to 5 bases, leaving 9 bases not matched to a gene. Germline assignment: CDR1 SGHDT and CDR2 YYEEEE. The chain uses TRBV5-6 and TRBJ2-2; 8 bases fit TRBD2. This TCR derives from a man between 45 and 60 years old who received an inactivated influenza vaccine. The sequencing here drew on PBMCs from blood, taken roughly 12 days after vaccination. CDR3 amino acids: CASSLEVGLGITGELFF. The CDR3 DNA follows: TGTGCCAGCAGCTTGGAGGTGGGACTAGGAATTACCGGGGAGCTGTTTTTT.